These 7 T cell receptor beta chains originate from one sample sequenced in a study of CD8 T cells in ankylosing spondylitis. Notes on the study in general: A motif in TCR beta, a set of seven to nine highly homologous variants, appeared characteristic of ankylosing spondylitis blood.

One entry per CDR3 protein results from TCRdb running MiXCR on the 5' RACE reads. Of a few hundred thousand distinct CDR3 sequences in the sample, 20% to 25% are singletons; the top ten hold roughly a sixth. Their recognized antigens are unknown. The sequenced material came from blood, either unsorted or a sorted T cell fraction (not recorded which). Every receptor here comes from a male donor with ankylosing spondylitis.

The V call is TRBV6-1, the J call TRBJ2-5, with 7 bases lining up with TRBD1. This CDR3 contains 13 residues. Germline-derived CDR1 and CDR2 are MNHNS and SASEGT. V lost 7 bases, J lost 5 bases, and 7 bases stayed unmatched. CDR3 sequence (DNA): TGTGCCAGCAAGAAGGGGGCTTTTGAGACCCAGTACTTC. Protein: CASKKGAFETQYF.

The chain couples TRBV10-2 to TRBJ1-2; D gene uncertain. The V and J ends lost 4 bases and 10 bases respectively, with 13 bases between them. CDR3 length: 12 amino acids. CDR1 is WSHSY and CDR2 is SAAADI in the germline V gene. Here the CDR3 reads CASSGGEGYYTF. Written as DNA, the CDR3 is TGCGCCAGCAGTGGAGGAGAGGGCTACTACACCTTC.

This clonotype showed up just a few times. The rearrangement joins TRBV10-3 to TRBJ2-3; tentatively, D is TRBD2 (5 bases). Trimming cost V 7 bases and J 4 bases, with 15 bases left between them. The germline V gene encodes CDR1 ENHRY and CDR2 SYGVKD. This CDR3 spans 14 amino acids. CDR3 coding DNA: TGTGCCATCAAGGCGGGCGATGGGGCAGATACGCAGTATTTT. Its translation is CAIKAGDGADTQYF.

V gene TRBV2 combines with J gene TRBJ2-1, with 9 positions matching TRBD1. The V gene end was trimmed by 6 bases and the J gene end by 7 bases; junction bases not matched to a gene: 13. The germline gives CDR1 SNHLY, CDR2 FYNNEI. This CDR3 has 16 amino acids. CDR3 region: CASRPRRGQGMNEQFF. The CDR3 DNA is TGTGCCAGCAGGCCCAGGCGGGGACAGGGAATGAATGAGCAGTTCTTC.

This chain links TRBV15 with TRBJ2-3; 8 bases match TRBD2. Germline V lookup: CDR1 LNHNV, CDR2 YYDKDF (reference sequence). V lost 0 bases, J lost 1 base, and 6 bases stayed unmatched. There are 17 residues in the CDR3. CDR3 nucleotide sequence: TGTGCCACCAGCAGAGAGTGGAGCGGGAGAGGCACAGATACGCAGTATTTT. This translates into CATSREWSGRGTDTQYF.

CDR3 nucleotide sequence: TGTGCCAGCAGTTACGTGATTGGAGGGACCCAGTACTTC. Its protein product is CASSYVIGGTQYF. This chain joins TRBV6-2 or TRBV6-3 and TRBJ2-5; D possibly corresponds to TRBD2 (5 bases). CDR1 MNHEY and CDR2 SVGEGT come from the germline V gene. The CDR3 is 13 residues long. Trimming removed 2 bases at V and 7 bases at J, with 11 bases between.

This sequence joins TRBV20-1 and TRBJ2-1; D gene unclear. Per the germline V gene, CDR1 is DFQATT and CDR2 is SNEGSKA (reference sequence). V dropped 4 bases and J dropped 5 bases, with 6 bases sitting between them. The CDR3 contains 11 residues. The CDR3 is CSAIGHNEQFF. DNA of the CDR3: TGCAGTGCTATTGGACACAATGAGCAGTTCTTC.